This TCR beta chain was recovered during a study of shared clonotypes between healthy human individuals. Study at large: Contributing individuals were two females and a few males aged 18 to 49.

CDR3 size: 16 residues. The V end was cut by 4 bases, the J end by 4 bases, with 18 bases between. Germline V gene lookup returns CDR1 SGHRS and CDR2 YFSETQ. This clone was seen a single time. The genomic DNA of each subset was split evenly across several immunoSEQ plates. TCRdb's table, derived via immunoSEQ multiplex PCR, lists solely in-frame clones and lacks some. The sample has about 1.5 million clones, 95% to 99% seen once; the top ten hold about 0.42%. The source of this sequence is a man younger than 45 in good health. The sample taken for sequencing was naive CD4+ T cells sorted from blood. Subset noted: CD45RA+ positively selected. The chain has TRBV5-1 and TRBJ1-5, with D possibly TRBD1 on 5 matching bases. The CDR3 DNA is TGCGCCAGCAGCCCGGGAACGCCGGGGGTGAATCAGCCCCAGCATTTT. It translates to CASSPGTPGVNQPQHF.